This T cell receptor beta chain was profiled in a study of cytomegalovirus exposure and HLA in healthy donors. The CDR3 loop spans 11 amino acids. Germline V gives CDR1 DFQATT, CDR2 SNEGSKA (reference sequence). The V end lost 4 bases, the J end lost 8 bases, and 9 bases lay between the germline ends. The PCR contained 60 Vbeta and 13 Jbeta primers. Clones were sequenced by immunoSEQ multiplex PCR, and TCRdb holds only the in-frame ones, with some missing. The sample shows about 160,000 clones, 80% to 85% of them seen only once. The chain uses TRBV20-1 and TRBJ2-1; D is ambiguous. The TCR sequence derives from a boy between 2 and 10 years old in good health and CMV-seronegative. The specimen was PBMCs. The CDR3 sequence is CSATRRDEQFF. DNA of the CDR3: TGCAGTGCTACTCGCCGCGATGAGCAGTTCTTC.